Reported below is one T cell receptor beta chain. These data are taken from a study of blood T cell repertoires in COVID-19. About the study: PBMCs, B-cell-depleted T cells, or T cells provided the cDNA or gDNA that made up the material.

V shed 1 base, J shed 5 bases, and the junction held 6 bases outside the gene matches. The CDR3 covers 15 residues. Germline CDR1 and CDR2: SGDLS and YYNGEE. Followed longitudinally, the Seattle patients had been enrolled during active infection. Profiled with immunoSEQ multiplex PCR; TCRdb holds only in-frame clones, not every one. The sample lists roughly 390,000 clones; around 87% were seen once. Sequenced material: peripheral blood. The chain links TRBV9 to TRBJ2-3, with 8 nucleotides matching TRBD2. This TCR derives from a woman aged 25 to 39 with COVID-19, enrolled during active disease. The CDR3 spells CASSVTSGRRDTQYF. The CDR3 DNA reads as TGTGCCAGCAGCGTAACAAGCGGGAGACGAGATACGCAGTATTTT.